Below, 20 T cell receptor beta chains from the same sample are listed, as sequenced in a study of T cell responses to AZD1222 COVID-19 vaccine. Measured with immunoSEQ multiplex PCR; TCRdb has only the in-frame clones, and not every one. The table has approximately 110,000 clones, over 75% seen once; the top ten hold about 10%. The input for sequencing was peripheral blood, taken on day 0 of AZD1222 vaccination. Every receptor here comes from an adult in good health.

The table lists this clone with a few counts. The gene calls are TRBV4-1 and TRBJ2-7, with 12 positions matching TRBD2. The V segment lost 1 base and the J segment 3 bases; nucleotides outside the gene matches: 4. CDR3 length equals 16 residues. The germline gives CDR1 MGHRA, CDR2 YSYEKL. Here the CDR3 reads CASSQVLAGGNYEQYF. CDR3 coding DNA: TGCGCCAGCAGCCAAGTCCTAGCGGGAGGGAACTACGAGCAGTACTTC.

This clone appeared once. The J gene is TRBJ2-1, the V gene TRBV30, with D hard to call. This CDR3 has 13 amino acids. The V gene lost 0 bases and the J gene lost 8 bases, with 11 bases spanning the gap. The germline V gene encodes CDR1 GTSNPN and CDR2 SVGIG (reference sequence). This CDR3 is CAWSVLFTDEQFF. DNA for the CDR3: TGTGCCTGGAGTGTTCTCTTTACGGATGAGCAGTTCTTC.

This sequence joins TRBV28 and TRBJ1-1; D call uncertain. CDR3 size: 11 residues. Trimming left V 8 bases short and J 0 bases short, with 4 bases between. The germline V gene encodes CDR1 MDHEN and CDR2 SYDVKM. The DNA for the CDR3 is TGTGCCAGCGTTTTGAACACTGAAGCTTTCTTT. Translating gives CASVLNTEAFF.

The V gene is TRBV10-3, the J gene TRBJ2-7, with 8 bases lining up with TRBD1. The length of the CDR3 is 14 residues. V shed 3 bases, J shed 3 bases, and the junction held 4 bases outside the gene matches. Germline CDR1 is ENHRY and CDR2 is SYGVKD. CDR3 loop: CAISDGTGFYEQYF. CDR3 DNA: TGTGCCATCAGTGACGGGACAGGCTTCTACGAGCAGTACTTC.

The chain carries TRBV19 and TRBJ1-6; D gene unclear. The V end was cut by 1 base, the J end by 4 bases, with 8 bases between. Germline CDR1 is LNHDA and CDR2 is SQIVND (reference sequence). This CDR3 is 15 amino acids long. The CDR3 loop reads CASSIGSAYNSPLHF. In DNA form, the CDR3 reads TGTGCCAGTAGTATAGGGTCAGCGTATAATTCACCCCTCCACTTT.

This clone was observed a handful of times. The chain couples TRBV18 to TRBJ2-7, with D possibly being TRBD2 (5 bases). The CDR3 consists of 16 residues. The germline V and J ends were trimmed by 3 bases and 0 bases, with 15 bases remaining between them. CDR1 KGHSH and CDR2 LQKENI come from the germline V gene. The CDR3 is CASSPGVVGYSYEQYF. CDR3 sequence (DNA): TGTGCCAGCTCACCCGGGGTCGTGGGGTACTCCTACGAGCAGTACTTC. Filled out from reference TRBV18 and TRBJ2-7, the complete variable domain reads NAGVMQNPRHLVRRRGQEARLRCSPMKGHSHVYWYRQLPEEGLKFMVYLQKENIIDESGMPKERFSAEFPKEGPSILRIQQVVRGDSAAYFCASSPGVVGYSYEQYFGPGTRLTVT.

The chain is built from TRBV19 and TRBJ1-1; 10 bases are shared with TRBD1. With V trimmed by 5 bases and J by 3 bases, 6 bases remained unmatched. CDR3 length: 15 amino acids. Germline CDR1 LNHDA, CDR2 SQIVND (reference sequence). CDR3 protein: CASSQRQGAYTEAFF. In DNA form, the CDR3 reads TGTGCCAGTAGTCAACGACAGGGGGCGTACACTGAAGCTTTCTTT.

This chain uses TRBV29-1 with TRBJ2-2; TRBD1 might be the D (6 bases). The CDR3 contains 15 residues. V lost 7 bases and J 2 bases, leaving 17 bases between the germline ends. Germline values: CDR1 SQVTM, CDR2 ANQGSEA. The CDR3 here is CSAVPGTKNTGELFF. CDR3 in DNA: TGCAGCGCTGTACCCGGGACAAAAAACACCGGGGAGCTGTTTTTT.

This rearrangement joins TRBV3-1 (or the pseudogene TRBV3-2) to TRBJ2-7; the D gene could be TRBD1 or TRBD2 (5 bases each). The V gene lost 3 bases and the J gene lost 4 bases, with 13 bases spanning the gap. Looked up from germline, CDR1 is LGHDT and CDR2 is YNNKEL (reference sequence). The CDR3 length is 14 residues. Here the CDR3 DNA reads TGTGCCAGCAGCCACAGTGCCTGGGGGTACGAGCAGTACTTC. Its translation is CASSHSAWGYEQYF.

This sequence joins TRBV5-1 and TRBJ2-1; D is unclear. This CDR3 is built from 15 residues. The V gene's germline CDR1 is SGHRS and CDR2 YFSETQ. Trimming removed 1 base at V and 3 bases at J, with 11 bases between. CDR3 sequence (DNA): TGCGCCAGCAGCTTGTTTGGGGATGGCTACAATGAGCAGTTCTTC. Translation gives CASSLFGDGYNEQFF.

This clone was seen once. The chain is built from TRBV11-3 and TRBJ2-7, with 12 nucleotides matching TRBD2. This CDR3 has 16 amino acids. Trimming took 1 base from V and 5 from J; bases not matched to a gene: 6. Germline lookup yields CDR1 SGHNT and CDR2 YENEEA. This chain's CDR3 is CASSLGLAGAPDEQYF. The CDR3 DNA is TGTGCCAGCAGCTTAGGACTAGCGGGAGCTCCGGACGAGCAGTACTTC.

This clone was recorded once. The chain is built from TRBV9 and TRBJ2-3; TRBD1 aligns across 8 bases. Germline V CDR1 and CDR2: SGDLS, YYNGEE. CDR3 length equals 15 residues. The J segment lost 3 bases and the V segment lost 5 bases, leaving 8 bases of the junction unmatched. The DNA of the CDR3 is TGTGCCAGCAGTTTCGGGACAGGCACGACAGATACGCAGTATTTT. It encodes CASSFGTGTTDTQYF.

The gene calls are TRBV7-8 and TRBJ1-2, with no clear D. CDR1 and CDR2 from the germline V gene are SGHVS and FQNEAQ. CDR3 length: 16 residues. V lost 5 bases and J 8 bases, leaving 24 bases between the germline ends. The CDR3 nucleotides are TGTGCCAGCAGCCAATGGACGGCCTTCGTCCGTAAAGGCTACACCTTC. Its protein product is CASSQWTAFVRKGYTF.

This rearrangement joins TRBV5-1 to TRBJ1-1; D not certain. The CDR3 has 14 amino acids. Germline CDR1 is SGHRS and CDR2 is YFSETQ. The V end was cut by 4 bases, the J end by 5 bases, with 15 bases between. In DNA form, the CDR3 reads TGCGCCAGCAGCATACGGGCCTCCCCGACTGAAGCTTTCTTT. This sequence encodes CASSIRASPTEAFF.

The V gene is TRBV5-8, the J gene TRBJ2-3; no clear D. CDR3 size: 15 residues. V shed 0 bases and J shed 1 base, with 9 bases lying between them. Germline loops: CDR1 SGHTS, CDR2 YDEGEE. DNA for the CDR3: TGTGCCAGCAGCTTGGATCTCACTGGCACAGATACGCAGTATTTT. It is translated as CASSLDLTGTDTQYF. The whole variable domain, filled in from reference TRBV5-8 and TRBJ2-3, reads EAGVTQSPTHLIKTRGQQATLRCSPISGHTSVYWYQQALGLGLQFLLWYDEGEERNRGNFPPRFSGRQFPNYSSELNVNALELEDSALYLCASSLDLTGTDTQYFGPGTRLTVL.

The chain uses TRBV5-6 and TRBJ2-7; possible D gene TRBD2, 6 bases. The CDR3 runs to 17 residues. The V end lost 0 bases, the J end lost 3 bases, and 19 bases lay between the germline ends. Germline lookup yields CDR1 SGHDT and CDR2 YYEEEE. Here the CDR3 reads CASSLDLGGVRGYEQYF. The CDR3 region has the DNA TGTGCCAGCAGCTTGGACTTGGGGGGTGTTAGGGGCTACGAGCAGTACTTC.

V gene TRBV5-1 combines with J gene TRBJ1-5; D is unclear. Trimming removed 1 base from V and 3 bases from J, with 5 bases in between. The CDR3 contains 13 residues. Germline V gene sequence: CDR1 SGHRS, CDR2 YFSETQ. For the CDR3, the DNA is TGCGCCAGCAGCTTGCTCCCCAATCAGCCCCAGCATTTT. This codes for CASSLLPNQPQHF.

The V gene is TRBV25-1, the J gene TRBJ2-1; no clear D gene. The CDR3 totals 11 residues. Germline loops: CDR1 MGHDK, CDR2 SYGVNS. V gave up 4 bases and J gave up 4 bases, with 2 bases separating them. Here the CDR3 reads CASSAYNEQFF. In DNA form, the CDR3 reads TGTGCCAGCAGTGCTTACAATGAGCAGTTCTTC.

The V gene is TRBV5-6, the J gene TRBJ1-2; D unclear. Trimming stripped 3 bases from V and 8 bases from J, with 14 bases between. Germline V lookup: CDR1 SGHDT, CDR2 YYEEEE. The CDR3 consists of 13 residues. The CDR3 nucleotides are TGTGCCAGCAGCTGGCGCCGGACGGGAGGCTACACCTTC. Protein: CASSWRRTGGYTF.

The chain has TRBV10-3 and TRBJ2-1, with 11 bases lining up with TRBD2. The CDR3 has 14 amino acids. V dropped 6 bases and J dropped 6; count of bases not matched to a gene: 4. Germline CDR1 ENHRY, CDR2 SYGVKD. This CDR3 reads CAIRRTSGLNEQFF. The CDR3 DNA is TGTGCCATCAGGCGGACTAGCGGGCTCAATGAGCAGTTCTTC.